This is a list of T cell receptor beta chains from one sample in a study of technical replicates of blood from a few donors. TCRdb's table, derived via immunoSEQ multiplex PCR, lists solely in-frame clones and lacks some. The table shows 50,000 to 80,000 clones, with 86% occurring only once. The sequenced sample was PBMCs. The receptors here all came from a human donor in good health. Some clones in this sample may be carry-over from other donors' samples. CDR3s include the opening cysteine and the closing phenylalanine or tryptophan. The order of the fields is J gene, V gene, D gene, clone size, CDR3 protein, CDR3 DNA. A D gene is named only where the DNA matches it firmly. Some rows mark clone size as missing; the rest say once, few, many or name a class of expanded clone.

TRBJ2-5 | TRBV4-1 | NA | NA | CASSQDRETQYF | TGCGCCAGCAGCCAAGATCGAGAGACCCAGTACTTC
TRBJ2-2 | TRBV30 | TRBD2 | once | CAWGGEGRTGELFF | TGTGCCTGGGGCGGGGAGGGCAGGACCGGGGAGCTGTTTTTT
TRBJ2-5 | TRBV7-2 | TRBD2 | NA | CASSLAGVASGGGTQYF | TGTGCCAGCAGCTTAGCCGGCGTGGCTAGCGGGGGGGGGACCCAGTACTTC
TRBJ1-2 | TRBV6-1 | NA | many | CASSEEGGVGLNGYTF | TGTGCCAGCAGTGAAGAGGGGGGGGTAGGGTTGAATGGCTACACCTTC
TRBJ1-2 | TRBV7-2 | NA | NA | CASTPQIRDYGYTF | TGTGCCAGCACCCCCCAGATTCGGGACTATGGCTACACCTTC
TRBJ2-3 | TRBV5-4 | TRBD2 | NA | CASSLRGTSGGSTDTQYF | TGTGCCAGCAGCCTTCGAGGGACTAGCGGGGGGAGCACAGATACGCAGTATTTT
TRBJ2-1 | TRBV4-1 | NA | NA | CASSQAIRGYNEQFF | TGCGCCAGCAGCCAAGCCATCCGGGGTTACAATGAGCAGTTCTTC
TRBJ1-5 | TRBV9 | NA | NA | CASSAQGTQPQHF | TGTGCCAGCAGCGCCCAGGGCACTCAGCCCCAGCATTTT
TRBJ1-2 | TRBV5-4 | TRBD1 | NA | CASRGTGVNGYTF | TGTGCCAGCAGGGGGACAGGGGTTAATGGCTACACCTTC
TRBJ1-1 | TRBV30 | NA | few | CAWSVRVGQAFF | TGTGCCTGGAGTGTGAGGGTCGGACAAGCTTTCTTT
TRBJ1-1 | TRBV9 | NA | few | CASSPQGNTEAFF | TGTGCCAGCAGCCCACAGGGGAACACTGAAGCTTTCTTT
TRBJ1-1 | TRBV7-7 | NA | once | CASSLGENTEAFF | TGTGCCAGCAGCTTGGGAGAGAACACTGAAGCTTTCTTT
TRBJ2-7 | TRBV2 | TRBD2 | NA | CASSSGTSGGVAYEQYF | TGTGCCAGCAGCTCCGGGACTAGCGGGGGGGTCGCCTACGAGCAGTACTTC
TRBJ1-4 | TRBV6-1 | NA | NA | CASSEGSGGRNEKLFF | TGTGCCAGCAGTGAAGGGTCCGGGGGGAGGAATGAAAAACTGTTTTTT
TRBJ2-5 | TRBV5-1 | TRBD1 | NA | CASSSDRGETQYF | TGCGCCAGCAGCTCTGACAGGGGTGAGACCCAGTACTTC
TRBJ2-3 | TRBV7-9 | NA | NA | CASSLYGRGLTDTQYF | TGTGCCAGCAGCTTATATGGTCGGGGACTCACAGATACGCAGTATTTT
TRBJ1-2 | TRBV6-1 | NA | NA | CASSERAGLDYGYTF | TGTGCCAGCAGTGAACGGGCGGGGCTAGACTATGGCTACACCTTC
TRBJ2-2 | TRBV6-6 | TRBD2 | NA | CASSSTSGRAIGELFF | TGTGCCAGCAGTTCGACTAGCGGGAGGGCGATCGGGGAGCTGTTTTTT
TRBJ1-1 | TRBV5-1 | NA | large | CASSLGGGYTEAFF | TGCGCCAGCAGCCTGGGGGGCGGTTACACTGAAGCTTTCTTT
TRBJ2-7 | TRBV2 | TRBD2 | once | CASSTPTSGRGYEQYF | TGTGCCAGCAGCACTCCGACTAGCGGGAGAGGTTACGAGCAGTACTTC
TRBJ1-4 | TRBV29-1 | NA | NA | CSVRSWGGGEKLFF | TGCAGCGTACGTTCGTGGGGCGGCGGTGAAAAACTGTTTTTT
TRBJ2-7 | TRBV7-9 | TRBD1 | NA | CASSSAAGGSYEQYF | TGTGCCAGCAGCTCTGCGGCAGGGGGCTCCTACGAGCAGTACTTC
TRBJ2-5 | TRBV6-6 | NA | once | CASSIPRGQETQYF | TGTGCCAGCAGTATACCTAGGGGTCAAGAGACCCAGTACTTC
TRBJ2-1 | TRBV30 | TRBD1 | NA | CAWKRQTGRAYNEQFF | TGTGCCTGGAAAAGGCAGACAGGGCGGGCCTACAATGAGCAGTTCTTC
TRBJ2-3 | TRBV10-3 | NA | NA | CAISESIGDTTQYF | TGTGCCATCAGTGAGTCGATAGGGGACACTACGCAGTATTTT
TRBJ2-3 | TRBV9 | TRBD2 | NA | CASSVELAGSTDTQYF | TGTGCCAGCAGCGTAGAACTAGCGGGGAGCACAGATACGCAGTATTTT
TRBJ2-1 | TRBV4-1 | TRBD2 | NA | CASSLLAVSYNEQFF | TGCGCCAGCAGCCTACTAGCGGTATCCTACAATGAGCAGTTCTTC
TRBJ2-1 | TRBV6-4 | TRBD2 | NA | CASSDSASGGANEQFF | TGTGCCAGCAGTGACTCGGCTAGCGGGGGGGCCAATGAGCAGTTCTTC
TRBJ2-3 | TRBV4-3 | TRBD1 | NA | CASSQGPGGSDTQYF | TGCGCCAGCAGCCAAGGCCCAGGGGGCTCAGATACGCAGTATTTT
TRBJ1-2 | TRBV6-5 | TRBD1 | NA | CASSSLTGGAYGYTF | TGTGCCAGCAGTTCTTTGACAGGGGGAGCCTATGGCTACACCTTC
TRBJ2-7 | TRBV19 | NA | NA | CASTPGRTYEQYF | TGTGCCAGTACCCCAGGGAGGACCTACGAGCAGTACTTC
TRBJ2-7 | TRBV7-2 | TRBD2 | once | CASKWEGLPYEQYF | TGTGCCAGCAAATGGGAGGGACTACCCTACGAGCAGTACTTC
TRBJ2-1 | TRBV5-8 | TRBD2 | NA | CASSLMGSGTSYNEQFF | TGTGCCAGCAGCTTGATGGGGTCCGGGACTAGCTACAATGAGCAGTTCTTC
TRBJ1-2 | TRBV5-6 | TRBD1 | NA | CASSLGQGHGYTF | TGTGCCAGCAGCCTGGGACAGGGCCATGGCTACACCTTC
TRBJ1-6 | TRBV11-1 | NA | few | CASSIGGIGNSPLHF | TGTGCCAGCAGCATCGGGGGTATAGGCAATTCACCCCTCCACTTT
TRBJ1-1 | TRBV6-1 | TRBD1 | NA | CASSEPADRATEAFF | TGTGCCAGCAGCGAACCCGCTGACAGGGCTACTGAAGCTTTCTTT
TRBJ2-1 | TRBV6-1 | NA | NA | CASSGYPGTGGTSHEQFF | TGTGCCAGCAGTGGTTATCCCGGGACAGGCGGGACTAGCCATGAGCAGTTCTTC
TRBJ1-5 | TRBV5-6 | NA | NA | CASSLSRGYSNQPQHF | TGTGCCAGCAGCTTGTCCCGGGGATATAGCAATCAGCCCCAGCATTTT
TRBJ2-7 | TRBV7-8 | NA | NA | CASSETGYEQYF | TGTGCCAGCAGCGAGACTGGCTACGAGCAGTACTTC
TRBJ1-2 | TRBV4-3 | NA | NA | CASSQEGGNYGYTF | TGCGCCAGCAGCCAAGAGGGGGGGAACTATGGCTACACCTTC
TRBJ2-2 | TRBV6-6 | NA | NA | CASGSSDSDTGELFF | TGTGCCAGCGGATCCTCTGACAGCGACACCGGGGAGCTGTTTTTT
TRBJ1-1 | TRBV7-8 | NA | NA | CASSSGMNTEAFF | TGTGCCAGCAGCTCAGGGATGAACACTGAAGCTTTCTTT
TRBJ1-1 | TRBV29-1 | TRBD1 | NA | CSVVGQGPNTEAFF | TGCAGCGTAGTCGGACAGGGACCGAACACTGAAGCTTTCTTT
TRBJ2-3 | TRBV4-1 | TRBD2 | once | CASSPHPPGTSRRTDTQYF | TGCGCCAGCAGCCCTCACCCCCCCGGGACTAGCCGACGCACAGATACGCAGTATTTT
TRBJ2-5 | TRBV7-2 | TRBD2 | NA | CASSIGTEGLAGGETQYF | TGTGCCAGCAGTATAGGTACCGAGGGTCTAGCGGGAGGAGAGACCCAGTACTTC
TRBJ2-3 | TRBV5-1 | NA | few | CASSLAGLGTDTQYF | TGCGCCAGCAGCTTGGCAGGACTCGGCACAGATACGCAGTATTTT
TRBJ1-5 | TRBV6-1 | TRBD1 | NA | CASSFGQGGGQPQHF | TGTGCCAGCAGTTTCGGACAGGGGGGCGGTCAGCCCCAGCATTTT
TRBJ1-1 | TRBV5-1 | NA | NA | CASSRSGANTEAFF | TGCGCCAGCAGCCGCAGCGGGGCGAACACTGAAGCTTTCTTT
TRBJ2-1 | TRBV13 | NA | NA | CASSLQDLIF | TGTGCCAGCAGCCTCCAGGATTTGATCTTC